A selection of T cell receptor beta chains follows, all from one sample in a study of blood T cell repertoires in COVID-19. Assay: immunoSEQ multiplex PCR; the TCRdb copy retains only in-frame clones and omits some. This table holds roughly 150,000 clones, roughly 84% found once. The sequenced sample consisted of peripheral blood. These receptor sequences come from a man aged 65 to 79 with active or convalescent COVID-19. CDR3s include the opening cysteine and the closing phenylalanine or tryptophan. A D gene is named only where the DNA matches it firmly. Clone size appears in some rows only: once, few, many, or a class for an expanded clone.

J: TRBJ2-1; D: -; V: TRBV6-5; size: -; CDR3: CASSGQIYNEQFF; DNA: TGTGCCAGCAGCGGACAGATCTACAATGAGCAGTTCTTC
J: TRBJ1-1; D: -; V: TRBV5-1; size: -; CDR3: CASRLVVGHTEAFF; DNA: TGCGCCAGCAGACTGGTTGTGGGCCACACTGAAGCTTTCTTT
J: TRBJ2-1; D: -; V: TRBV27; size: -; CDR3: CASSLQTRYNEQFF; DNA: TGTGCCAGCAGCCTTCAGACTAGGTACAATGAGCAGTTCTTC
J: TRBJ1-4; D: -; V: TRBV7-2; size: -; CDR3: CASSQTGVSEKLFF; DNA: TGTGCCAGCAGCCAAACGGGAGTGAGTGAAAAACTGTTTTTT
J: TRBJ1-5; D: TRBD1; V: TRBV27; size: -; CDR3: CASWTGRNDQPQHF; DNA: TGTGCCAGCTGGACAGGGAGGAACGATCAGCCCCAGCATTTT
J: TRBJ1-5; D: -; V: TRBV5-6; size: -; CDR3: CASKYGRGGQPQHF; DNA: TGTGCCAGCAAATATGGGAGGGGGGGCCAGCCCCAGCATTTT
J: TRBJ2-2; D: -; V: TRBV9; size: once; CDR3: CASTLGGDPNTGELFF; DNA: TGTGCCAGCACCTTAGGGGGGGACCCAAACACCGGGGAGCTGTTTTTT
J: TRBJ1-2; D: TRBD1; V: TRBV2; size: -; CDR3: CASSGDRGRMDYGYTF; DNA: TGTGCCAGCAGTGGGGACAGGGGGAGAATGGACTATGGCTACACCTTC
J: TRBJ2-4; D: -; V: TRBV28; size: -; CDR3: CASSSPSELNIQYF; DNA: TGTGCCAGCAGTTCCCCCTCAGAATTAAACATTCAGTACTTC
J: TRBJ2-1; D: TRBD2; V: TRBV7-2; size: once; CDR3: CASSLRLADNEQFF; DNA: TGTGCCAGCAGCTTGCGACTAGCGGATAATGAGCAGTTCTTC
J: TRBJ1-1; D: -; V: TRBV19; size: -; CDR3: CASRSNWGIEAFF; DNA: TGTGCCAGTCGGAGCAATTGGGGCATTGAAGCTTTCTTT
J: TRBJ2-1; D: TRBD2; V: TRBV7-9; size: -; CDR3: CASSPLAGGSYNEQFF; DNA: TGTGCCAGCAGCCCCCTAGCGGGAGGCTCCTACAATGAGCAGTTCTTC
J: TRBJ2-7; D: -; V: TRBV3-1/TRBV3-2; size: -; CDR3: CASSRTDSYEQYF; DNA: TGTGCCAGCAGCCGGACAGACTCCTACGAGCAGTACTTC
J: TRBJ1-2; D: -; V: TRBV6-5; size: -; CDR3: CASTYREQVVGYTF; DNA: TGTGCCAGCACCTACAGGGAGCAGGTCGTTGGCTACACCTTC
J: TRBJ2-5; D: -; V: TRBV19; size: -; CDR3: CASSKKNPGYPQETQYF; DNA: TGTGCCAGTAGTAAGAAGAATCCGGGATATCCCCAAGAGACCCAGTACTTC
J: TRBJ1-1; D: TRBD1; V: TRBV14; size: -; CDR3: CASSQARGPNTEAFF; DNA: TGTGCCAGCAGCCAAGCGAGGGGGCCGAACACTGAAGCTTTCTTT
J: TRBJ1-2; D: -; V: TRBV4-3; size: once; CDR3: CASSHARENYGYTF; DNA: TGCGCCAGCAGCCACGCCAGGGAAAACTATGGCTACACCTTC
J: TRBJ2-3; D: -; V: TRBV25-1; size: -; CDR3: CATARVVGTDTQYF; DNA: TGTGCCACCGCCAGGGTGGTTGGGACAGATACGCAGTATTTT
J: TRBJ1-4; D: -; V: TRBV29-1; size: -; CDR3: CSASREFNEKLFF; DNA: TGCAGCGCGTCCCGGGAGTTTAATGAAAAACTGTTTTTT
J: TRBJ1-2; D: -; V: TRBV7-2; size: many; CDR3: CASSLALRGGYTF; DNA: TGTGCCAGCAGCTTAGCGTTAAGGGGAGGCTACACCTTC
J: TRBJ2-7; D: TRBD1; V: TRBV28; size: -; CDR3: CASSLVGGFEQYF; DNA: TGTGCCAGCAGTTTGGTAGGGGGCTTCGAGCAGTACTTC
J: TRBJ1-1; D: TRBD1; V: TRBV19; size: once; CDR3: CASSTGQGATTEAFF; DNA: TGTGCCAGTAGTACGGGACAGGGGGCGACCACTGAAGCTTTCTTT
J: TRBJ2-3; D: -; V: TRBV7-9; size: -; CDR3: CASSKQGTDTQYF; DNA: TGTGCCAGCAGCAAGCAGGGCACAGATACGCAGTATTTT
J: TRBJ1-2; D: TRBD1; V: TRBV2; size: -; CDR3: CASRGQGLNYGYTF; DNA: TGTGCCAGCAGGGGACAGGGCTTAAACTATGGCTACACCTTC
J: TRBJ1-1; D: -; V: TRBV4-3; size: once; CDR3: CASSQVGRSNTEAFF; DNA: TGCGCCAGCAGCCAAGTAGGCAGGTCGAACACTGAAGCTTTCTTT
J: TRBJ2-2; D: -; V: TRBV7-8; size: few; CDR3: CASSLQSGANTGELFF; DNA: TGTGCCAGCAGCTTACAGTCGGGGGCGAACACCGGGGAGCTGTTTTTT
J: TRBJ1-3; D: -; V: TRBV6-5; size: -; CDR3: CASSREGRRNTIYF; DNA: TGTGCCAGCAGCAGGGAGGGTCGGCGAAACACCATATATTTT
J: TRBJ2-1; D: -; V: TRBV7-2; size: -; CDR3: CASSLERASYNEQFF; DNA: TGTGCCAGCAGCTTAGAGCGGGCCTCCTACAATGAGCAGTTCTTC
J: TRBJ2-2; D: -; V: TRBV7-3; size: once; CDR3: CASSLTNTGNGELFF; DNA: TGTGCCAGCAGCTTAACGAATACCGGTAACGGGGAGCTGTTTTTT
J: TRBJ2-7; D: TRBD2; V: TRBV6-2/TRBV6-3; size: -; CDR3: CASSLIEGGPSEQYF; DNA: TGTGCCAGCAGCCTAATAGAGGGAGGGCCTTCCGAGCAGTACTTC
J: TRBJ1-2; D: -; V: TRBV27; size: -; CDR3: CASSNPGTLHGYTF; DNA: TGTGCCAGCAGTAACCCCGGGACTCTCCATGGCTACACCTTC
J: TRBJ1-5; D: -; V: TRBV28; size: -; CDR3: CASSLRHFSNQPQHF; DNA: TGTGCCAGCAGTTTGCGGCACTTTAGCAATCAGCCCCAGCATTTT
J: TRBJ2-6; D: -; V: TRBV7-2; size: -; CDR3: CASSTQAGAGANVLTF; DNA: TGTGCCAGCAGCACACAGGCAGGGGCTGGGGCCAACGTCCTGACTTTC
J: TRBJ1-2; D: TRBD1; V: TRBV2; size: -; CDR3: CASSDQGADYGYTF; DNA: TGTGCCAGCAGTGACCAGGGGGCCGACTATGGCTACACCTTC
J: TRBJ2-5; D: TRBD2; V: TRBV15; size: -; CDR3: CATTQPLAGEETQYF; DNA: TGTGCCACCACCCAACCTCTAGCGGGGGAAGAGACCCAGTACTTC
J: TRBJ1-3; D: TRBD1; V: TRBV19; size: once; CDR3: CASSRTGDGNTIYF; DNA: TGTGCCAGTAGTCGGACAGGGGATGGAAACACCATATATTTT
J: TRBJ2-1; D: TRBD2; V: TRBV7-2; size: -; CDR3: CASSLGIAGRGGEQFF; DNA: TGTGCCAGCAGCTTAGGTATCGCGGGACGGGGGGGTGAGCAGTTCTTC
J: TRBJ2-3; D: TRBD2; V: TRBV10-3; size: -; CDR3: CAISGGGYTDTQYF; DNA: TGTGCCATCAGTGGCGGGGGGTATACAGATACGCAGTATTTT
J: TRBJ2-5; D: -; V: TRBV19; size: -; CDR3: CASSTGGIETQYF; DNA: TGTGCCAGTAGTACAGGGGGGATTGAGACCCAGTACTTC
J: TRBJ2-4; D: -; V: TRBV20-1; size: -; CDR3: CSASLASANGVAKNIQYF; DNA: TGCAGTGCTAGTTTGGCTAGCGCCAATGGAGTAGCCAAAAACATTCAGTACTTC
J: TRBJ1-1; D: -; V: TRBV9; size: -; CDR3: CASSPQVGLMNTEAFF; DNA: TGTGCCAGCAGCCCTCAGGTAGGTCTCATGAACACTGAAGCTTTCTTT
J: TRBJ1-2; D: -; V: TRBV9; size: once; CDR3: CASSASPRTEENYGYTF; DNA: TGTGCCAGCAGCGCTAGTCCCCGGACAGAGGAGAACTATGGCTACACCTTC
J: TRBJ2-2; D: -; V: TRBV2; size: -; CDR3: CASSEVPPGTGELFF; DNA: TGTGCCAGCAGTGAAGTCCCGCCAGGCACCGGGGAGCTGTTTTTT
J: TRBJ2-1; D: TRBD1; V: TRBV7-2; size: -; CDR3: CASSLKGTGGSSEQFF; DNA: TGTGCCAGCAGCTTAAAAGGGACAGGGGGCTCAAGTGAGCAGTTCTTC
J: TRBJ2-2; D: -; V: TRBV7-2; size: -; CDR3: CASSQRQDPGELFF; DNA: TGTGCCAGCAGCCAAAGACAGGATCCCGGGGAGCTGTTTTTT
J: TRBJ1-6; D: -; V: TRBV4-1; size: -; CDR3: CASSQRQARHNSPLHF; DNA: TGCGCCAGCAGCCAAAGGCAGGCTCGGCATAATTCACCCCTCCACTTT